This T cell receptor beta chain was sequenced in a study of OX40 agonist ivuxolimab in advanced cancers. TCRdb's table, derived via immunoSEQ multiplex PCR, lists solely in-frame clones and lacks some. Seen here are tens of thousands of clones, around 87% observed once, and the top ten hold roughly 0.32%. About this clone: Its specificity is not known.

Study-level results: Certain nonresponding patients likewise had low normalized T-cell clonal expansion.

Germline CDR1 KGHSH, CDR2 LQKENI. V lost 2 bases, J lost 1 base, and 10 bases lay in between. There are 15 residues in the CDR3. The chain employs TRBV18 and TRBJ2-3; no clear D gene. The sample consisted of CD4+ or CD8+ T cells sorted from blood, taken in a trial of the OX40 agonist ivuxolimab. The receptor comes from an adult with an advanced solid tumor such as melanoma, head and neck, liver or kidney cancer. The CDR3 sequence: CASSPGNLGTDTQYF. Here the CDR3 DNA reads TGTGCCAGCTCACCAGGAAACTTAGGCACAGATACGCAGTATTTT.